Listed below are T cell receptor beta chains from one sample, sequenced in a study of T cell responses to AZD1222 COVID-19 vaccine. TCRdb's copy holds only in-frame clones and misses some; the assay was immunoSEQ multiplex PCR. Found here are 150,000 to 200,000 clones, around 92% of them singletons; the top ten hold more than 9%. The material was peripheral blood, obtained on day 0 of AZD1222 vaccination. The receptors shown here come from an adult in good health. Both conserved end residues are part of each CDR3.

CDR3aa	v_gene	j_gene
CASSLTANYGYTF	TRBV6-2/TRBV6-3	TRBJ1-2
CASSALSVSGRGQYF	TRBV27	TRBJ2-7
CASSQDSRVRSYNSPLHF	TRBV4-1	TRBJ1-6
CASSSRGNSYGYTF	TRBV5-6	TRBJ1-2
CASSGPGQGSPGELFF	TRBV19	TRBJ2-2
CASSLRRAARGAYEQYF	TRBV5-6	TRBJ2-7
CASSPQAKGSEAFF	TRBV6-5	TRBJ1-1
CASSPGTSTFLYNEQFF	TRBV27	TRBJ2-1
CASSESDPNAKFF	TRBV2	TRBJ2-1
CAPNLLRGLNTEAFF	TRBV7-6	TRBJ1-1
CASSYREGETQYF	TRBV6-5	TRBJ2-5
CASSAPTGSKGDRRYTF	TRBV9	TRBJ1-2
CASSPRGVGGTEAFF	TRBV19	TRBJ1-1
CAWSSPSGWNQPQHF	TRBV30	TRBJ1-5
CASSHPGTSGTVEQYF	TRBV4-2	TRBJ2-7
CASSPSTQRGYTF	TRBV18	TRBJ1-2
CASSESRMNTEAFF	TRBV6-1	TRBJ1-1
CASRGGLATTNEQFF	TRBV5-4	TRBJ2-1
CASSPPGGRSYNEQFF	TRBV18	TRBJ2-1
CASSQVWQSSGNTIYF	TRBV14	TRBJ1-3
CAISDGRGLGEPQHF	TRBV10-3	TRBJ1-5
CASTSRPSTSVLYEQYF	TRBV21-1	TRBJ2-7
CASSLAAPRDAFF	TRBV7-2	TRBJ1-1
CASSYPQGWSGNTIYF	TRBV7-2	TRBJ1-3
CASSTRGESNQPQHF	TRBV19	TRBJ1-5
CASSFAGTGDEKLFF	TRBV5-1	TRBJ1-4
CATSGTRTRAYF	TRBV24-1	TRBJ2-7
CASSLESSYNEQFF	TRBV5-8	TRBJ2-1
CASVGNYGYTF	TRBV28	TRBJ1-2
CASSPRTPRKFF	TRBV7-2	TRBJ2-1
CASSLGMNTEAFF	TRBV5-1	TRBJ1-1
CASTRLGTEAFF	TRBV2	TRBJ1-1
CAWSGDRGSYNSPLHF	TRBV30	TRBJ1-6
CASSSGTGRNYTF	TRBV7-9	TRBJ1-2
CASSFGTANYGYTF	TRBV7-9	TRBJ1-2
CASSQDFVQGGYGQFF	TRBV4-1	TRBJ2-1
CASRVGLAGGDTQYF	TRBV11-2	TRBJ2-3
CASTQGNTEAFF	TRBV7-9	TRBJ1-1
CAIRPGTSGSEGVQFF	TRBV10-3	TRBJ2-1
CASPAGLGYKDTQYF	TRBV10-1	TRBJ2-3
CASIRGSWDGELFF	TRBV6-6	TRBJ2-2
CSVDYRGLNYGYTF	TRBV29-1	TRBJ1-2
CASSYSASGSPYEQYF	TRBV6-5	TRBJ2-7
CASSSNDNRVGYGYTF	TRBV5-4	TRBJ1-2
CASSPHPDARNQPQHF	TRBV4-3	TRBJ1-5
CASSLVRTDLVTQYF	TRBV5-6	TRBJ2-5
CASSLETGAGGLSTEAFF	TRBV11-2	TRBJ1-1
CSVETRQSSYNEQFF	TRBV29-1	TRBJ2-1
CVSSPRQDNNYGYTF	TRBV7-9	TRBJ1-2
CASSQTQGRSEQYF	TRBV3-1/TRBV3-2	TRBJ2-7
CASSVLGGGSTDTQYF	TRBV9	TRBJ2-3
CASSLQGEAFF	TRBV7-2	TRBJ1-1
CASSPGLAGDTGELFF	TRBV27	TRBJ2-2